This T cell receptor (beta chain) originates from a study of T cells in Graves' hyperthyroidism and ophthalmopathy (dated by TCRdb to the late 2010s). In the study overall: Peripheral blood samples were taken at the time of initial diagnosis, prior to any treatment. To identify TCR V-J signatures that set the groups apart, the researchers used a discovery cohort of 100 patients, made up of around 42 with Graves' ophthalmopathy and 57 with stable Graves' hyperthyroidism. Whether ophthalmopathy could be predicted prospectively was tested in an independent validation cohort made up of fewer than 20 hyperthyroidism patients plus 17 patients who later progressed to ophthalmopathy. For training and testing, the roughly 97 patients in the discovery cohort were randomly divided in a 7:3 ratio. In roughly six Graves' hyperthyroidism patients, the study also compared T-cell repertoires from thyroid tissue with T-cell repertoires from blood. Following sampling, methimazole starting at 30 mg daily was given to hyperthyroidism patients, and high-dose intravenous methylprednisolone was given to ophthalmopathy patients. The paper reports TCR Vbeta CDR3 sequencing of some 140 peripheral blood samples: 40 or so ophthalmopathy, about 75 hyperthyroidism and approximately 17 progressor patients. Points the paper makes about the study in general: In validation, the model predicted progression to ophthalmopathy a median of about 6.5 months before onset, with approximately 70% sensitivity and nearly 75% specificity. Ophthalmopathy was separated from stable hyperthyroidism by a 13 V-J signature model, with roughly 88% sensitivity and about 81% specificity obtained in cross-validation and 80%/75% obtained in testing. Sample size was not statistically predetermined, and blinding of investigators to group allocation was not performed. Most expanded thyroid clonotypes (frequency above 0.001) were also detected in blood, a finding suggesting that blood repertoires may reflect thyroid immune responses.

At least ten counts were recorded for this clonotype. Its antigen remains unidentified. Base qualities are not recorded, but no much larger clone differs from it by a single base. Stable Graves' hyperthyroidism was defined as no progression to ophthalmopathy during 18 months of follow-up. Hyperthyroidism patients were newly diagnosed, had a disease duration of under 2 months, and were aged 18 to 65 years. Any patient with an uncontrolled infection, another autoimmune disease, pregnancy or lactation was excluded. Diagnoses were based on clinical symptoms, serum thyroxine and TRAb, thyroid ultrasound and orbital computed tomography. PBMCs were isolated from about 10 ml of fresh peripheral blood by Ficoll-Paque density gradient centrifugation. Trizol reagent was used to extract total RNA, and RNA quality was then checked on an Agilent 2100 Bioanalyzer. TCR beta CDR3 regions were amplified from RNA transcripts. The first round of RT-PCR for the TCR CDR3 was performed with the HTBI primer set and the Qiagen OneStep RT-PCR kit. Libraries were constructed in a second round of multiplex PCR, after which size selection and purification were carried out. Sequencing of the libraries was done on an Illumina HiSeq2000 using paired-end 100 bp reads. On the authors' methods: Raw data were processed with SOAPnuke, discarding reads with adapters, uncalled bases, mean Phred below 15, or no exact constant-primer or identifier match. COPE v1.2.5 was used to merge high-quality paired reads, and clonotypes were defined as unique nucleotide sequences. MiTCR v1.1 was used to align clonotypes to the IMGT TRBV, TRBD and TRBJ reference segments. Analysis was restricted to V-J combinations with a frequency above 0.0001, which covered approximately 99% of repertoires. A TCS score was defined as the ratio of F50 (clonal expansion) to E x V (chaos), with BLOSUM62-based TCRdist applied between CDR3 peptides within each V-J. Welch's t-statistics and random forest reduced just over 500 V-J features to 10 to 15, which were used in a naive Bayes classifier (R e1071). TCRdb reanalyzed the raw reads on its own, using fastp at Q25 for trimming and MiXCR for clone calling, and kept in-frame beta chains. Rows with one shared CDR3 protein collapse into an entry with the most common genes and DNA. The V and J calls follow TCRdb's processing rather than the paper's. The sample has about 360,000 distinct CDR3 sequences on record, 13% of them singletons. The top ten constitute around 9.2% of the sample.

Its CDR3 holds 16 amino acids, cysteine through phenylalanine. Only CDR3 DNA remains: 48 bases, in frame from the first base. From the germline V gene, CDR1 is MNHNS and CDR2 is SASEGT. V trim: 6 bases; J trim: 4 bases; unmatched bases: 9. The sample comprised blood. The receptor comes from a woman aged 18 to 35 with Graves' hyperthyroidism. The chain links TRBV6-1 with TRBJ2-3, with 11 junctional bases fitting TRBD2. This receptor has the CDR3 CASSPTSGMSADTQYF. The bases are TGTGCCAGCAGCCCGACTAGCGGGATGTCCGCAGATACGCAGTATTTT.